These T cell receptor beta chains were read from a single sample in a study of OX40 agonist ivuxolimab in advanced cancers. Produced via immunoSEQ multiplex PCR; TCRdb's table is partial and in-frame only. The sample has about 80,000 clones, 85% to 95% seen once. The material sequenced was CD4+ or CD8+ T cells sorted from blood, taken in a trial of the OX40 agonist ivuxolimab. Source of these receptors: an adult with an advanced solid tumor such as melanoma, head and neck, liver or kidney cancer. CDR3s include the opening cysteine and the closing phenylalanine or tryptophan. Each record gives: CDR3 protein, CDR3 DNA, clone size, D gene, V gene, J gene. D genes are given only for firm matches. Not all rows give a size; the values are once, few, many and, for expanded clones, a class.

CATSRPDQPQHF,TGTGCCACCAGCAGGCCGGATCAGCCCCAGCATTTT,NA,NA,TRBV15,TRBJ1-5
CASSSRQGARPQETQYF,TGTGCCAGCAGCTCGCGACAGGGGGCAAGACCCCAAGAGACCCAGTACTTC,NA,TRBD1,TRBV7-2,TRBJ2-5
CASSILAGVGTGELFF,TGTGCCAGTAGTATTTTAGCGGGAGTAGGCACCGGGGAGCTGTTTTTT,NA,TRBD2,TRBV19,TRBJ2-2
CASSESDRKGSPLHF,TGCGCCAGCAGTGAGTCGGACAGGAAAGGATCACCCCTCCACTTT,NA,TRBD1,TRBV10-1,TRBJ1-6
CASSLSHTKAFF,TGTGCCAGCAGTTTATCCCACACCAAAGCTTTCTTT,NA,NA,TRBV28,TRBJ1-1
CATSDQEGLAEDEQYF,TGTGCCACCAGCGACCAGGAGGGACTAGCGGAGGACGAGCAGTACTTC,NA,TRBD2,TRBV15,TRBJ2-7
CASSYRDRAAPLHF,TGTGCCAGCAGTTACAGGGACCGAGCCGCCCCCCTCCACTTT,few,NA,TRBV6-5,TRBJ1-6
CASSPDPGQGYNEQFF,TGTGCCAGCTCACCAGACCCGGGACAGGGGTACAATGAGCAGTTCTTC,once,TRBD1,TRBV18,TRBJ2-1
CASSLVPGQETQYF,TGCGCCAGCAGCTTGGTTCCGGGCCAAGAGACCCAGTACTTC,NA,NA,TRBV5-1,TRBJ2-5
CASSLRLVEKLFF,TGTGCCAGCAGCCTTCGACTAGTTGAAAAACTGTTTTTT,NA,NA,TRBV5-6,TRBJ1-4
CASSVGESSGSINEQFF,TGTGCCAGCAGCGTAGGTGAGAGTAGCGGGAGCATAAATGAGCAGTTCTTC,few,TRBD2,TRBV9,TRBJ2-1
CASSFDRSYEQYF,TGTGCCAGCAGCTTCGACAGATCCTACGAGCAGTACTTC,NA,NA,TRBV7-2,TRBJ2-7
CAIRKREGPDTQYF,TGTGCTATCAGGAAGCGGGAGGGCCCTGATACGCAGTATTTT,NA,TRBD2,TRBV6-1,TRBJ2-3
CASSFRNRAMSQETQYF,TGTGCCAGCAGTTTCCGAAATAGGGCGATGAGCCAAGAGACCCAGTACTTC,NA,NA,TRBV28,TRBJ2-5
CASATQGAGEQFF,TGTGCCAGCGCGACACAGGGGGCTGGTGAGCAGTTCTTC,NA,TRBD1,TRBV18,TRBJ2-1
CASRVGTANYGYTF,TGTGCCAGCAGGGTGGGGACCGCCAACTATGGCTACACCTTC,NA,NA,TRBV6-6,TRBJ1-2
CASSSRGGGAKNIQYF,TGTGCCAGCAGTTCCAGGGGCGGGGGAGCCAAAAACATTCAGTACTTC,NA,NA,TRBV6-5,TRBJ2-4
CASNLDRGDQPQHF,TGTGCCAGCAATTTAGACAGGGGGGATCAGCCCCAGCATTTT,NA,TRBD1,TRBV6-1,TRBJ1-5
CASSRDMLNSPLHF,TGTGCCAGCAGCAGGGACATGTTAAATTCACCCCTCCACTTT,NA,NA,TRBV27,TRBJ1-6
CASSFSRVPGDGNEQFF,TGTGCCAGCAGCTTCTCCCGGGTCCCGGGGGACGGCAATGAGCAGTTCTTC,NA,NA,TRBV7-3,TRBJ2-1
CASSLAAGREQYF,TGCGCCAGCAGCTTGGCCGCAGGGAGAGAGCAGTACTTC,NA,NA,TRBV5-1,TRBJ2-7
CASSLYSGWSYNEQFF,TGTGCCAGCAGTTTATACTCAGGGTGGTCCTACAATGAGCAGTTCTTC,NA,NA,TRBV6-6,TRBJ2-1
CASSPRLPGETTEAFF,TGTGCCAGCTCACCACGACTCCCAGGGGAGACCACTGAAGCTTTCTTT,NA,NA,TRBV18,TRBJ1-1
CASSQGDRSQYF,TGCGCCAGCAGCCAGGGGGACCGATCGCAGTATTTT,NA,NA,TRBV4-3,TRBJ2-3
CASRISRDRYEQFF,TGTGCCAGCAGAATTAGCCGGGACAGGTATGAGCAGTTCTTC,NA,TRBD1,TRBV11-2,TRBJ2-1
CASSPAGGQETQYF,TGTGCCAGCTCACCGGCGGGGGGCCAGGAGACCCAGTACTTC,NA,TRBD2,TRBV18,TRBJ2-5
CASSLSPASSYNEQFF,TGTGCCAGCAGTTTATCCCCAGCGAGCTCCTACAATGAGCAGTTCTTC,NA,NA,TRBV27,TRBJ2-1
CASSQTTSGRGDTQYF,TGTGCCAGCAGCCAGACGACTAGCGGGAGGGGGGATACGCAGTATTTT,NA,TRBD2,TRBV7-9,TRBJ2-3
CASRDSNQPQHF,TGTGCCAGCAGGGACAGCAATCAGCCCCAGCATTTT,few,NA,TRBV28,TRBJ1-5
CASSAPGQGAREQYF,TGTGCCAGCAGTGCTCCGGGACAGGGGGCGCGAGAGCAGTACTTC,NA,TRBD1,TRBV6-5,TRBJ2-7
CASSLPQPAGGNTIYF,TGTGCCAGCAGTTTGCCTCAGCCTGCGGGCGGAAACACCATATATTTT,few,NA,TRBV28,TRBJ1-3
CASGLRDRGLNEQFF,TGTGCTAGTGGTTTGAGGGACAGGGGGCTTAATGAGCAGTTCTTC,NA,TRBD1,TRBV12-5,TRBJ2-1
CASRQGSQETQYF,TGCGCCAGTCGACAGGGGAGTCAAGAGACCCAGTACTTC,NA,TRBD1,TRBV5-1,TRBJ2-5
CASSLTGDYEQYF,TGTGCCAGCAGTTTGACAGGGGACTACGAGCAGTACTTC,few,TRBD1,TRBV28,TRBJ2-7
CASSLAQSYEQYF,TGTGCCAGCAGCTTAGCACAGTCCTACGAGCAGTACTTC,NA,NA,TRBV7-2,TRBJ2-7
CSVQSHNGQPQHF,TGCAGCGTTCAATCCCACAACGGTCAGCCCCAGCATTTT,NA,NA,TRBV29-1,TRBJ1-5
CSVDYPYNEQFF,TGCAGCGTTGACTACCCGTACAATGAGCAGTTCTTC,NA,NA,TRBV29-1,TRBJ2-1
CASSSDTEAFF,TGTGCCAGCAGTTCCGACACTGAAGCTTTCTTT,once,NA,TRBV6-5,TRBJ1-1
CASSGSGIETQYF,TGTGCCAGCAGTGGTAGCGGGATAGAGACCCAGTACTTC,few,TRBD2,TRBV28,TRBJ2-5
CASSLVPLPGYEQYF,TGTGCCAGCAGTTTAGTCCCCCTGCCAGGGTACGAGCAGTACTTC,NA,NA,TRBV27,TRBJ2-7
CASTRGQGGNTIYF,TGTGCCAGCACCAGAGGACAGGGTGGAAACACCATATATTTT,NA,TRBD1,TRBV6-1,TRBJ1-3
CASSLRVPNEQFF,TGTGCCAGCAGTTTAAGAGTCCCAAATGAGCAGTTCTTC,NA,NA,TRBV28,TRBJ2-1
CASSLYETTYEQYF,TGTGCCAGCAGCTTATATGAGACCACCTACGAGCAGTACTTC,NA,NA,TRBV7-2,TRBJ2-7
CASSAVRASGANEQFF,TGTGCCAGCAGTGCCGTTAGGGCTAGCGGGGCCAATGAGCAGTTCTTC,NA,TRBD2,TRBV5-6,TRBJ2-1
CASSTREGLLSYEQYF,TGTGCCAGCAGCACCCGAGAGGGACTGCTCTCCTACGAGCAGTACTTC,NA,NA,TRBV11-3,TRBJ2-7
CAWSVGSGRVLHF,TGTGCCTGGAGTGTCGGTAGCGGGAGGGTTCTCCATTTT,once,TRBD2,TRBV30,TRBJ2-3
CASSPGQGNYGYTF,TGTGCCAGCTCACCGGGACAGGGGAACTATGGCTACACCTTC,NA,TRBD1,TRBV18,TRBJ1-2
CASSPRGTGSGNTIYF,TGTGCCAGCAGCCCCCGAGGGACAGGCTCTGGAAACACCATATATTTT,NA,TRBD1,TRBV13,TRBJ1-3
CASSSGLAPLHF,TGTGCCAGCAGTTCAGGGTTGGCGCCCCTCCACTTT,NA,NA,TRBV28,TRBJ1-6
CASRGTGSHGYTF,TGTGCCAGCAGGGGAACAGGGAGCCATGGCTACACCTTC,NA,NA,TRBV6-5,TRBJ1-2